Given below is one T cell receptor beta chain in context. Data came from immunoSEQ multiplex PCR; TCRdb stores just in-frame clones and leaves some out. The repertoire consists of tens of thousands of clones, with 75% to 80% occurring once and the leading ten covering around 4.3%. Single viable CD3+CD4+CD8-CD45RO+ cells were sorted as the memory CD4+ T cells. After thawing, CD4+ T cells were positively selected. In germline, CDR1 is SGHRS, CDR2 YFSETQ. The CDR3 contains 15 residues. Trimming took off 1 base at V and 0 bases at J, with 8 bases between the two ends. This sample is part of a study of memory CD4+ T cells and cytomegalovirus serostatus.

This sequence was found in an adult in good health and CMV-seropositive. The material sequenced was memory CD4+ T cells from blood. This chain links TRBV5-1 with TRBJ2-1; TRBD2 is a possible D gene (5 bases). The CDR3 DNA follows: TGCGCCAGCAGCTTGTTAGCGTACTCCTACAATGAGCAGTTCTTC. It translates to CASSLLAYSYNEQFF.